This T cell receptor beta chain originates from a study of blood T cell repertoires in COVID-19. Using immunoSEQ multiplex PCR, the repertoire was profiled, and TCRdb retains in-frame clones only, with some absent. This sample has 150,000 to 200,000 clones, with more than 80% found just once. Germline V gene data show CDR1 as SGHAT and CDR2 as FQNNGV. V was shortened by 2 bases and J by 4 bases, with 20 bases between the two germline ends. CDR3 length: 17 amino acids. Material for sequencing was PBMCs or T cells enriched from blood (not recorded which). The chain links TRBV11-2 to TRBJ1-2; D call uncertain. The sequence derives from a man aged 45 to 65 who had recovered from COVID-19. The CDR3, as DNA: TGTGCCAGCAGCTTAATACGGCTCCGCAAAGCGGGCTATGGCTACACCTTC. Translated: CASSLIRLRKAGYGYTF. The full variable domain, in which reference TRBV11-2 and TRBJ1-2 provide the parts outside the CDR3, is EAGVAQSPRYKIIEKRQSVAFWCNPISGHATLYWYQQILGQGPKLLIQFQNNGVVDDSQLPKDRFSAERLKGVDSTLKIQPAKLEDSAVYLCASSLIRLRKAGYGYTFGSGTRLTVV.